Following are 5 T cell receptor beta chains from one sample sequenced in a study of blood T cell repertoires in COVID-19 (dated by TCRdb to about 2020). Libraries were constructed by the immunoSEQ multiplex PCR assay. Entries here come from immuneACCESS through TCRdb and include only in-frame sequences with V and J called. Some clones fail to appear in such tables; in the studies checked, an unresolved V gene covers under half of the shortfall, and the cause of the remainder is unknown. This sample lists roughly 100,000 clones; 69% were detected once. The ten largest clones capture less than 6.5% of the sample. The sample consisted of peripheral blood. Source of these receptors: a man at least 80 years old with acute or convalescent COVID-19.

The rearrangement joins TRBV4-3 to TRBJ2-5; possible D gene TRBD1, 5 bases. Germline CDR1 is LGHNA and CDR2 is YSLEER. The CDR3 sequence is 14 residues long. Trimming cost V 1 base and J 4 bases, with 10 bases left between them. The CDR3: CASSQGSRGETQYF. The CDR3 DNA follows: TGCGCCAGCAGCCAAGGCAGTAGGGGAGAGACCCAGTACTTC.

This clone was recorded many times. The rearrangement uses TRBV4-3 and TRBJ2-1; 12 bases agree with TRBD2. The V gene end was trimmed by 0 bases and the J gene end by 6 bases; junction bases not matched to a gene: 12. Germline V gives CDR1 LGHNA, CDR2 YSLEER. This CDR3 has 19 amino acids. The CDR3, as DNA: TGCGCCAGCAGCCAAGATACTAGCGGGAGGACCCTTATAGCCAATGAGCAGTTCTTC. Translated, it gives CASSQDTSGRTLIANEQFF.

This rearrangement joins TRBV4-2 to TRBJ2-1, with D possibly matching TRBD1 (5 bases). V lost 0 bases and J lost 1, with 10 bases in between. CDR3 size: 16 residues. Germline lookup yields CDR1 LGHNA and CDR2 YNFKEQ. Here the CDR3 reads CASSQDMAGSYNEQFF. The DNA of the CDR3 is TGTGCCAGCAGCCAAGATATGGCAGGGTCCTACAATGAGCAGTTCTTC.

The V gene is TRBV11-3, the J gene TRBJ2-7; the match to TRBD2 covers 10 bases. The germline V gene has CDR1 SGHNT and CDR2 YENEEA. The trim removed 2 bases at V and 2 bases at J, leaving 6 bases unmatched. This CDR3 has 16 amino acids. Here the CDR3 reads CASSLPLAGVPYEQYF. CDR3 nucleotides: TGTGCCAGCAGCTTACCTCTAGCGGGGGTTCCCTACGAGCAGTACTTC.

The rearrangement uses TRBV12-3 or TRBV12-4 and TRBJ1-3; D gene uncertain. This CDR3 contains 12 residues. V was cut by 7 bases and J by 4 bases, with 8 bases left in between. The DNA of the CDR3 is TGTGCCAGCATGCGCCTCGGAAACACCATATATTTT. Its protein product is CASMRLGNTIYF.